This T cell receptor (beta chain) stems from a study of control samples from healthy donors and cancer patients. Germline CDR1 and CDR2: MNHEY and SMNVEV (reference sequence). Trimming removed 3 bases from V and 4 bases from J; junction bases left unmatched: 3. This CDR3 region has 14 residues. Here immunoSEQ multiplex PCR was the method, and the copy in TCRdb shows in-frame clones only, minus some. The top ten hold 2.9% of the sample, which has more than 95,000 clones, around 87% seen once. The chain recombines TRBV27 with TRBJ2-7, with 10 bases matching TRBD2. This TCR derives from a man aged 55 to 70 in good health. Sequencing was performed on blood. The CDR3 loop reads CASSLGLASYEQYF. The DNA for the CDR3 is TGTGCCAGCAGTTTGGGACTAGCGTCGTACGAGCAGTACTTC.